The 20 T cell receptor beta chains in this list originate from one sample, sequenced in a study of shared clonotypes between healthy human individuals. Here immunoSEQ multiplex PCR was the method, and the copy in TCRdb shows in-frame clones only, minus some. The sample lists over 750,000 clones, 90% to 97% occurring once. CD45RO negativity and positive selection for CCR7 defined naive CD8 cells, a population that excluded terminally differentiated effector memory CD45RA+ cells. The sample taken for sequencing was naive CD8+ T cells sorted from blood. The receptor source for this set is a man aged 25-45 years in good health.

There are a few counts of this clone. This same CDR3 is encoded by further DNA sequences in the sample. The rearrangement uses TRBV27 and TRBJ2-7; D gene uncertain. Trimming removed 3 bases from V and 1 base from J, with 7 bases in between. The CDR3 runs 13 residues. CDR1 is MNHEY and CDR2 is SMNVEV in the germline V gene (reference sequence). Here the CDR3 reads CASSFGQSYEQYF. For the CDR3, the DNA is TGTGCCAGCAGTTTTGGGCAGTCCTACGAGCAGTACTTC.

Here the CDR3 reads CASSQDVGASTDTQYF. The CDR3 DNA is TGTGCCAGCAGCCAAGACGTCGGAGCTAGCACAGATACGCAGTATTTT. V usage is TRBV14 and J usage is TRBJ2-3; the D is unclear. V dropped 0 bases and J dropped 0 bases, with 10 bases sitting between them. Germline assignment: CDR1 SGHDN and CDR2 FVKESK. The CDR3 is made up of 16 amino acids.

The CDR3 loop reads CASSKAAGRYGYTF. The CDR3 region has the DNA TGTGCCAGCAGCAAAGCCGCAGGGCGTTATGGCTACACCTTC. The genes are TRBV21-1 and TRBJ1-2; TRBD1 was called by the table and not checked on the DNA. TRBV21-1 has pseudogene status. The CDR3 is 14 residues long.

The chain combines TRBV7-8 with TRBJ2-7, with D hard to call. The germline CDR1 and CDR2 sequences are SGHVS and FQNEAQ. With 0 bases removed from V and 3 bases from J, the gap between germline ends came to 9 bases. There are 14 residues in the CDR3. The CDR3 loop reads CASSLAAVVYEQYF. The DNA of the CDR3 is TGTGCCAGCAGCTTAGCGGCAGTAGTCTACGAGCAGTACTTC.

The rearrangement links TRBV4-1 to TRBJ2-7, with TRBD2 matching 11 bases. The CDR3 contains 15 residues. CDR1 is MGHRA and CDR2 is YSYEKL in the germline V gene. V dropped 4 bases and J dropped 2; count of bases not matched to a gene: 4. As DNA, the CDR3 is TGCGCCAGCAGCCGGATTAGCGGGAGGGCCTACGAGCAGTACTTC. Translation: CASSRISGRAYEQYF.

J is TRBJ2-7 and V is TRBV15; D possibly matches TRBD1 or TRBD2 (6 bases each). V was clipped by 9 bases and J by 5 bases, with 17 bases between them. CDR1 and CDR2 from the germline V gene are LNHNV and YYDKDF (reference sequence). The CDR3 runs 13 residues. The CDR3 spells CATKDGGYNEQYF. CDR3 sequence (DNA): TGTGCCACTAAGGACGGGGGCTACAACGAGCAGTACTTC.

V and J are TRBV11-2 and TRBJ2-1; tentative D call: TRBD1 (5 bases). CDR1 is SGHAT, CDR2 FQNNGV, per germline. The CDR3 spans 17 residues. Trimming cost V 6 bases and J 0 bases, with 18 bases left between them. In nucleotides, the CDR3 is TGTGCCAGCAGTCAAGGGGCTTCCTTAAGCTCCTACAATGAGCAGTTCTTC. Translating it yields CASSQGASLSSYNEQFF.

The chain employs TRBV5-4 and TRBJ2-1, with 10 bases identical to TRBD2. The V segment lost 0 bases and the J segment 8 bases; nucleotides outside the gene matches: 8. This CDR3 has 16 residues. Germline V CDR1 and CDR2: SGHNT, YYREEE (reference sequence). As DNA, the CDR3 is TGTGCCAGCAGCTTGGACCTAGCGGGAGTGGTCGATGAGCAGTTCTTC. Translating gives CASSLDLAGVVDEQFF.

Concerning this clone itself: Additional DNA sequences in this sample encode the identical CDR3. V gene TRBV2 combines with J gene TRBJ1-2, with D uncertain. The CDR3 is made up of 10 amino acids. The germline CDR1 and CDR2 sequences are SNHLY and FYNNEI. Trimming stripped 8 bases from V and 8 bases from J, with 9 bases between. CDR3 protein: CASRGVGYTF. CDR3 nucleotides: TGTGCCAGCCGGGGAGTGGGCTACACCTTC. The whole variable domain, remainder taken from reference TRBV2 and TRBJ1-2, is EPEVTQTPSHQVTQMGQEVILRCVPISNHLYFYWYRQILGQKVEFLVSFYNNEISEKSEIFDDQFSVERPDGSNFTLKIRSTKLEDSAMYFCASRGVGYTFGSGTRLTVV.

The chain uses TRBV27 and TRBJ1-1; D perhaps matches TRBD1 (5 bases). The CDR3 extends over 16 amino acids. Germline loops: CDR1 MNHEY, CDR2 SMNVEV (reference sequence). V lost 3 bases to trimming and J lost 0 bases, with 14 bases between them. CDR3 sequence reads: CASSFTGTAMNTEAFF. The DNA for the CDR3 is TGTGCCAGCAGTTTCACCGGGACGGCTATGAACACTGAAGCTTTCTTT.

The chain uses TRBV6-9 and TRBJ2-7; D unresolved. The length of the CDR3 is 13 residues. The V gene lost 6 bases and the J gene lost 3 bases, with 12 bases spanning the gap. In germline, CDR1 is MNHGY, CDR2 SVAAGI. The DNA of the CDR3 is TGTGCCAGCAGCCACCAACGTGGCTACGAGCAGTACTTC. It is translated as CASSHQRGYEQYF.

This rearrangement joins TRBV10-3 to TRBJ2-7; perhaps TRBD2 as D (5 bases). CDR3 length equals 14 residues. CDR1 is ENHRY and CDR2 is SYGVKD in the germline V gene. V shed 1 base and J shed 3 bases, with 10 bases lying between them. As DNA, the CDR3 is TGTGCCATCAGTGAGTTTACGGGGAGCTACGAGCAGTACTTC. Translation: CAISEFTGSYEQYF.

This rearrangement joins TRBV10-2 to TRBJ2-1; 14 bases are shared with TRBD2. The germline CDR1 and CDR2 sequences are WSHSY and SAAADI. This CDR3 is 14 amino acids long. V was pared by 4 bases and J by 7 bases, with 0 bases of the junction left unmatched. The CDR3 nucleotides are TGCGCCAGCAGTGGGACTAGCGGGGGGAATGAGCAGTTCTTC. Translated, it gives CASSGTSGGNEQFF.

This chain links TRBV7-6 with TRBJ2-1; TRBD2 matches at 10 bases. J gave up 5 bases and V 5 bases, and 9 bases lay outside the gene matches. The CDR3 extends over 16 amino acids. The germline V gene encodes CDR1 SGHVS and CDR2 FNYEAQ. The DNA of the CDR3 is TGTGCCAGCAGCCCCCAGCGGGAGGGGGTTGACAATGAGCAGTTCTTC. It translates to CASSPQREGVDNEQFF.

The genes are TRBV5-6 and TRBJ2-7; 10 bases fit TRBD1. From germline, CDR1 is SGHDT and CDR2 YYEEEE. The CDR3 has 17 amino acids. V was clipped by 3 bases and J by 5 bases; unmatched bases: 14. As DNA, the CDR3 is TGTGCCAGCAGCTGGGCTCGGCGGCGGGACAGGGGCCACGAGCAGTACTTC. This encodes CASSWARRRDRGHEQYF. The full variable domain, completed using reference TRBV5-6 and TRBJ2-7, is DAGVTQSPTHLIKTRGQQVTLRCSPKSGHDTVSWYQQALGQGPQFIFQYYEEEERQRGNFPDRFSGHQFPNYSSELNVNALLLGDSALYLCASSWARRRDRGHEQYFGPGTRLTVT.

The genes are TRBV6-5 and TRBJ1-1, with TRBD1 matching over 8 bases. The CDR3 has 14 residues. CDR1 MNHEY and CDR2 SVGAGI come from the germline V gene. Trimming took 0 bases from V and 5 from J; bases not matched to a gene: 2. CDR3 DNA sequence: TGTGCCAGCAGTTACTCGACAGGGGAGACTGAAGCTTTCTTT. Its protein product is CASSYSTGETEAFF.

The J gene is TRBJ1-5, the V gene TRBV25-1, with TRBD1 identical over 7 bases. The CDR3 is 15 residues long. Germline CDR1 is MGHDK and CDR2 is SYGVNS. Trimming cost V 5 bases and J 0 bases; bases outside gene matches: 4. CDR3 protein: CASSPGQFSNQPQHF. The CDR3 coding sequence is TGTGCCAGCAGTCCGGGACAGTTTAGCAATCAGCCCCAGCATTTT. Drawing the rest from reference TRBV25-1 and TRBJ1-5, the complete variable domain is EADIYQTPRYLVIGTGKKITLECSQTMGHDKMYWYQQDPGMELHLIHYSYGVNSTEKGDLSSESTVSRIRTEHFPLTLESARPSHTSQYLCASSPGQFSNQPQHFGDGTRLSIL.

V and J are TRBV6-1 and TRBJ1-1; no firm D call. CDR1 and CDR2 (germline): MNHNS, SASEGT. This CDR3 is 14 amino acids long. V was shortened by 2 bases and J by 4 bases, with 11 bases between the two germline ends. The CDR3 loop reads CASSELVPGTEAFF. The CDR3 DNA is TGTGCCAGCAGTGAATTGGTGCCGGGCACTGAAGCTTTCTTT.

This chain connects TRBV5-4 to TRBJ1-1; D is undetermined. V was clipped by 2 bases and J by 3 bases, with 14 bases between them. Germline values: CDR1 SGHNT, CDR2 YYREEE (reference sequence). There are 15 residues in the CDR3. The DNA for the CDR3 is TGTGCCAGCAGCTTCAAGGGAGGGCTGGACACTGAAGCTTTCTTT. It is translated as CASSFKGGLDTEAFF.

V usage is TRBV29-1 and J usage is TRBJ2-7; D gene unclear. CDR1 and CDR2 (germline): SQVTM, ANQGSEA. This CDR3 is built from 12 residues. V was cut by 0 bases and J by 3 bases, with 6 bases left in between. This CDR3 reads CSVEELGYEQYF. The CDR3 coding sequence is TGCAGCGTTGAAGAGCTGGGCTACGAGCAGTACTTC.